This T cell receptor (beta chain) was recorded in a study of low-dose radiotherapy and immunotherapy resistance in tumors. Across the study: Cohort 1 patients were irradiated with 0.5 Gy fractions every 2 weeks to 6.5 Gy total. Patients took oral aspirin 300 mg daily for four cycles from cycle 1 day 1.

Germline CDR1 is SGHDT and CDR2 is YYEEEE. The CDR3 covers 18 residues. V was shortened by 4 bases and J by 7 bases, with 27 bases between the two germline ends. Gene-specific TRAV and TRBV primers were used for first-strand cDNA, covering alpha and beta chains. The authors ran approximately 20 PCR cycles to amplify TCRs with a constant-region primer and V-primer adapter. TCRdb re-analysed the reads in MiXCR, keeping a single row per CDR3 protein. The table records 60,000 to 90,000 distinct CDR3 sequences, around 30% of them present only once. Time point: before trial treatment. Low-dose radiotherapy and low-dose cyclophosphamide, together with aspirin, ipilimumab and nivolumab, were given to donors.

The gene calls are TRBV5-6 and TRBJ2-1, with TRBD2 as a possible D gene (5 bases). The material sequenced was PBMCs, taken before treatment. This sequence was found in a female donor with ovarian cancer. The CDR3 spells CASSKLGRLIISNNEQFF. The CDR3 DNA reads TGTGCCAGCAGCAAATTGGGGAGACTAATCATCTCGAATAATGAGCAGTTCTTC.